This T cell receptor (beta chain) appears in the sequencing data of a study of blood T cell repertoires in COVID-19. The method was immunoSEQ multiplex PCR; TCRdb's version includes in-frame clones alone and lacks a portion of them. The sample contains about 440,000 clones, 80% to 95% of which appear only once. V was clipped by 5 bases and J by 2 bases, with 9 bases between them. Per germline, CDR1 KGHDR and CDR2 SFDVKD. The CDR3 is 14 amino acids. The TCR originated in a man between 18 and 35 years old who had recovered from COVID-19. The specimen sequenced was PBMCs or T cells enriched from blood (not recorded which). J is TRBJ2-1 and V is TRBV24-1, with a weak D call TRBD2 (5 bases). The CDR3 reads CATSGKGAYNEQFF. The CDR3 DNA reads as TGTGCCACCAGTGGGAAGGGAGCCTACAATGAGCAGTTCTTC.